This T cell receptor beta chain was found in a study of prognosis after radiotherapy for stage I lung cancer (dated by TCRdb to the early 2020s). About the full investigation: Over 15 stage I NSCLC patients were enrolled in Nanjing, China, between April 2018 and January 2019. Under 15 of the patients were found to have newly diagnosed primary stage I lung tumors, and roughly five were living with oligometastatic NSCLC after surgical resection of the primary tumor. Every patient was regarded as medically inoperable, because of comorbidities in approximately 12 cases and refusal of surgery in seven or eight cases. The cohort comprised 10 to 15 men and six or seven women with a median age of around 70 years, ranging from roughly 50 to 85 years. Squamous cell carcinoma histology was identified in 7 or 8 patients, and adenocarcinoma histology was identified in twelve patients. Image-guided IMRT or VMAT was used to deliver SBRT in 3 to 5 fractions at a biologically effective dose of at least 100 Gy. No patient received concurrent therapy alongside SBRT. Four of the 19 patients developed distant metastases after SBRT, at a median of roughly 7 months; the other 15 showed no significant progression. Peripheral blood TCR beta repertoires were profiled in stage I NSCLC patients before and after stereotactic body radiotherapy, and the repertoires were related to distant failure. A total of around 40 blood samples from roughly 20 patients were sequenced, with one sample obtained before and one obtained after SBRT for each patient.

This clonotype is judged medium-sized (0.01 to 0.1%). The antigen it binds to is not known. No base quality values were provided; no much bigger clone lies one nucleotide off. The CDR3 contains 16 residues, cysteine and phenylalanine counted. The only DNA kept is the CDR3, 48 bases in frame from the first base. V has 5 bases trimmed and J has 3 bases trimmed; junction bases matching no gene number 9. No patient had a history of other malignancies or prior chemotherapy or radiotherapy, and all had node-negative disease on CT and PET/CT. About 6.2 milliliters of peripheral venous blood were drawn into EDTA tubes at each of two time points. PBMCs were isolated by Ficoll-Paque Plus density-gradient centrifugation. Right after collection, samples were placed at -80 degrees C and kept there until analysis. Two rounds of multiplex PCR were used to amplify the TCR beta CDR3 region from genomic DNA. In the first round of PCR, primers specific to each TRBV and TRBJ gene were used, and the primer sequences are filed in Chinese patent CN105087789A. Universal primers were used in the second PCR round. The Roche High Pure PCR Template Preparation Kit was used to extract genomic DNA from frozen PBMCs. Libraries were sequenced paired-end with 151 bp reads on an Illumina HiSeq 3000. The published analysis was carried out like this. CutAdapt was used to remove raw reads lacking the multiplex PCR primer sequences. Using PEAR, the high-quality paired reads were merged into contigs. By alignment to reference sequences, MiXCR assigned TRB V, D and J gene segments to each contig. To remove sequencing errors, CDR3 sequences were clustered according to base quality and sequence similarity. Shannon entropy, normalized by the natural log of the productive TCR sequence number, served as the measure of diversity. Clonality was computed as one minus the ratio of Shannon entropy to the natural log of the number of unique clonotypes. The Youden index of ROC curves was used to select progression-free survival cut-offs for repertoire metrics, and analyses were performed in R 3.5.3. The public sequencing data were trimmed at Q25 with fastp and processed into clonotypes with MiXCR by TCRdb, which kept only in-frame beta chains. CDR3 protein duplicates are merged, each entry listing the most common genes and DNA. TCRdb, not the authors, supplied the V and J calls. The sample table contains over 10,000 distinct CDR3 sequences; only one count was recorded for about 50% of them. The ten top clones hold about 30% of the sample.

General findings and caveats noted by the study authors: The study was limited by its small cohort and short follow-up, and the findings require independent validation. After SBRT, the number of unique TCR clones decreased (median about 9,900 before versus some 7,000 after; Wilcoxon paired P=0.011). Whether the expanded TCR clones were tumor-specific was not determined. Post-SBRT Shannon entropy and its change from baseline were lower in patients who developed distant metastases; baseline Shannon entropy was not associated with metastases. All reported P values were unadjusted for multiple comparisons. TRBV and TRBJ usage frequencies reportedly differed by metastasis status, in two V genes at baseline and in several V and two J genes after SBRT.

The clonotype originates from a donor over 45 with non-small cell lung cancer. The chain couples TRBV12-3 or TRBV12-4 to TRBJ1-5; TRBD1 agrees with 8 junctional bases. Sequenced material: PBMCs, taken before or after stereotactic body radiation therapy (not recorded which). The nucleotide sequence reads as follows: TGTGCCAGCAGTCCCAGGACAGGGCTTGCCAATCAGCCCCAGCATTTT. This gives the protein CASSPRTGLANQPQHF.